A selection of T cell receptor beta chains follows, all from one sample in a study of spatial heterogeneity in lung cancer. TCRdb itself ran the 5' RACE reads through MiXCR, one entry per CDR3 protein. The sample has just under 10,000 distinct CDR3 sequences, less than 30% seen once; the top ten hold 3.5% to 5%. The sequencing used PBMCs, collected at follow-up. The receptor source for this set is a female donor with early-stage non-small cell lung cancer. Each CDR3 is given with its conserved first and last residue. The order of the fields is clone size, D gene, V gene, J gene, CDR3 protein, CDR3 DNA. A D gene is named only where the DNA matches it firmly. The listing skips clone size in some rows; elsewhere it reads once, few, many or a size class.

clone size: NA
D gene: TRBD2
V gene: TRBV5-1
J gene: TRBJ2-3
CDR3 protein: CASSSGGSTDTQYF
CDR3 DNA: TGCGCCAGCAGCTCGGGAGGGAGCACAGATACGCAGTATTTT

clone size: NA
D gene: NA
V gene: TRBV5-1
J gene: TRBJ2-3
CDR3 protein: CASSFEQTSSTDTQYF
CDR3 DNA: TGCGCCAGCAGCTTCGAACAGACTTCTAGCACAGATACGCAGTATTTT

clone size: NA
D gene: NA
V gene: TRBV7-2
J gene: TRBJ2-2
CDR3 protein: CASSLAQINTGELFF
CDR3 DNA: TGTGCCAGCAGCCTCGCACAGATTAACACCGGGGAGCTGTTTTTT

clone size: medium-sized
D gene: TRBD2
V gene: TRBV12-3/TRBV12-4
J gene: TRBJ2-2
CDR3 protein: CASSPQTSGNTGELFF
CDR3 DNA: TGTGCCAGCAGTCCCCAGACTAGCGGAAACACCGGGGAGCTGTTTTTT

clone size: few
D gene: TRBD1
V gene: TRBV29-1
J gene: TRBJ1-6
CDR3 protein: CSVRTGEPNSPLHF
CDR3 DNA: TGCAGCGTACGGACAGGGGAGCCAAATTCACCCCTCCACTTT

clone size: few
D gene: TRBD1
V gene: TRBV18
J gene: TRBJ2-1
CDR3 protein: CASSQGAPYNEQFF
CDR3 DNA: TGTGCCAGCTCACAGGGGGCCCCCTACAATGAGCAGTTCTTC

clone size: few
D gene: NA
V gene: TRBV29-1
J gene: TRBJ1-1
CDR3 protein: CSVLLGVDYTEAFF
CDR3 DNA: TGCAGCGTCCTGCTGGGGGTCGACTACACTGAAGCTTTCTTT

clone size: NA
D gene: NA
V gene: TRBV6-2/TRBV6-3
J gene: TRBJ2-1
CDR3 protein: CASSHRVNEQFF
CDR3 DNA: TGTGCCAGCAGCCACAGGGTAAATGAGCAGTTCTTC

clone size: few
D gene: NA
V gene: TRBV7-3
J gene: TRBJ2-1
CDR3 protein: CASSAGTPYEQFF
CDR3 DNA: TGTGCCAGCAGCGCCGGGACACCGTATGAGCAGTTCTTC

clone size: few
D gene: NA
V gene: TRBV29-1
J gene: TRBJ1-1
CDR3 protein: CSVEDNRGMNTEAFF
CDR3 DNA: TGCAGCGTTGAAGATAACCGGGGGATGAACACTGAAGCTTTCTTT

clone size: few
D gene: NA
V gene: TRBV12-3/TRBV12-4
J gene: TRBJ2-1
CDR3 protein: CASSLGDGSYNEQFF
CDR3 DNA: TGTGCCAGCAGCCTTGGGGACGGATCCTACAATGAGCAGTTCTTC

clone size: few
D gene: NA
V gene: TRBV29-1
J gene: TRBJ2-1
CDR3 protein: CSVDLNNEQFF
CDR3 DNA: TGCAGCGTTGATCTGAACAATGAGCAGTTCTTC

clone size: NA
D gene: TRBD2
V gene: TRBV20-1
J gene: TRBJ2-7
CDR3 protein: CSAYVAGADYEQYF
CDR3 DNA: TGCAGTGCCTATGTAGCGGGAGCGGACTACGAGCAGTACTTC

clone size: medium-sized
D gene: NA
V gene: TRBV19
J gene: TRBJ2-7
CDR3 protein: CASIDTAGSYEQYF
CDR3 DNA: TGTGCCAGTATCGATACGGCGGGCTCCTACGAGCAGTACTTC

clone size: NA
D gene: NA
V gene: TRBV20-1
J gene: TRBJ2-7
CDR3 protein: CSAEKGMAYEQYF
CDR3 DNA: TGCAGTGCCGAAAAAGGAATGGCCTACGAGCAGTACTTC

clone size: NA
D gene: NA
V gene: TRBV30
J gene: TRBJ2-3
CDR3 protein: CAWSEVVGLTDTQYF
CDR3 DNA: TGTGCCTGGAGTGAAGTCGTAGGGCTCACAGATACGCAGTATTTT

clone size: few
D gene: TRBD2
V gene: TRBV20-1
J gene: TRBJ2-3
CDR3 protein: CSAPTSARADTQYF
CDR3 DNA: TGCAGTGCCCCTACTAGCGCAAGGGCAGATACGCAGTATTTT

clone size: NA
D gene: NA
V gene: TRBV28
J gene: TRBJ2-7
CDR3 protein: CASTQGPRTYEQYF
CDR3 DNA: TGTGCCAGCACTCAGGGACCGAGAACCTACGAGCAGTACTTC

clone size: few
D gene: NA
V gene: TRBV7-2
J gene: TRBJ1-5
CDR3 protein: CASSLDGGLGQPQHF
CDR3 DNA: TGTGCCAGCAGCTTAGATGGGGGCCTGGGTCAGCCCCAGCATTTT

clone size: NA
D gene: TRBD2
V gene: TRBV28
J gene: TRBJ2-7
CDR3 protein: CASSLAGVIYEQYF
CDR3 DNA: TGTGCCAGCAGTTTAGCGGGAGTAATTTACGAGCAGTACTTC

clone size: few
D gene: NA
V gene: TRBV6-2/TRBV6-3
J gene: TRBJ2-1
CDR3 protein: CASSSHRLLGNEQFF
CDR3 DNA: TGTGCCAGCAGTTCCCACCGACTCCTTGGCAATGAGCAGTTCTTC

clone size: NA
D gene: TRBD1
V gene: TRBV12-3/TRBV12-4
J gene: TRBJ2-7
CDR3 protein: CASSSPGTGSYEQYF
CDR3 DNA: TGTGCCAGCAGTTCCCCCGGGACAGGATCCTACGAGCAGTACTTC

clone size: NA
D gene: NA
V gene: TRBV2
J gene: TRBJ2-5
CDR3 protein: CASRPDRPQAQYF
CDR3 DNA: TGTGCCAGCAGGCCCGACCGGCCCCAGGCCCAGTACTTC

clone size: NA
D gene: NA
V gene: TRBV28
J gene: TRBJ2-7
CDR3 protein: CASSPNTWTDPSYEQYF
CDR3 DNA: TGTGCCAGCAGCCCTAATACCTGGACGGACCCTTCCTACGAGCAGTACTTC

clone size: medium-sized
D gene: TRBD2
V gene: TRBV7-8
J gene: TRBJ2-3
CDR3 protein: CASSLPGGGDTQYF
CDR3 DNA: TGTGCCAGCAGCTTGCCGGGGGGGGGAGATACGCAGTATTTT

clone size: NA
D gene: TRBD1
V gene: TRBV2
J gene: TRBJ2-2
CDR3 protein: CASSAGQGVETGELFF
CDR3 DNA: TGTGCCAGCAGCGCAGGACAGGGGGTGGAAACCGGGGAGCTGTTTTTT

clone size: NA
D gene: NA
V gene: TRBV6-1
J gene: TRBJ2-2
CDR3 protein: CASSKLAGNTGELFF
CDR3 DNA: TGTGCCAGCAGTAAGTTGGCGGGGAACACCGGGGAGCTGTTTTTT

clone size: few
D gene: NA
V gene: TRBV30
J gene: TRBJ1-2
CDR3 protein: CAWESRGSGNLNGYTF
CDR3 DNA: TGTGCCTGGGAATCAAGAGGATCAGGGAACTTAAATGGCTACACCTTC

clone size: few
D gene: TRBD2
V gene: TRBV29-1
J gene: TRBJ2-5
CDR3 protein: CSVEKERDLQETQYF
CDR3 DNA: TGCAGCGTTGAAAAGGAGCGGGACCTCCAAGAGACCCAGTACTTC

clone size: few
D gene: TRBD2
V gene: TRBV7-2
J gene: TRBJ2-6
CDR3 protein: CASSTSGRSSGANVLTF
CDR3 DNA: TGTGCCAGCAGCACTAGCGGGAGGAGCTCTGGGGCCAACGTCCTGACTTTC

clone size: NA
D gene: NA
V gene: TRBV28
J gene: TRBJ1-3
CDR3 protein: CASTGPLGYTIYF
CDR3 DNA: TGTGCCAGCACCGGACCTCTCGGGTACACCATATATTTT

clone size: NA
D gene: NA
V gene: TRBV5-4
J gene: TRBJ1-2
CDR3 protein: CASSWGGREDYGYTF
CDR3 DNA: TGTGCCAGCAGCTGGGGGGGCAGGGAGGACTATGGCTACACCTTC

clone size: NA
D gene: TRBD2
V gene: TRBV7-9
J gene: TRBJ2-3
CDR3 protein: CASSPKAGAGDTQYF
CDR3 DNA: TGTGCCAGCAGCCCTAAGGCGGGAGCGGGAGATACGCAGTATTTT

clone size: NA
D gene: TRBD2
V gene: TRBV30
J gene: TRBJ2-3
CDR3 protein: CAWSRTSAADTQYF
CDR3 DNA: TGTGCCTGGAGTCGGACTAGCGCCGCAGATACGCAGTATTTT

clone size: NA
D gene: TRBD1
V gene: TRBV29-1
J gene: TRBJ2-3
CDR3 protein: CSVGGRGGRTDTQYF
CDR3 DNA: TGCAGCGTTGGGGGCCGAGGGGGCAGGACAGATACGCAGTATTTT